The next 19 T cell receptor beta chains were all read from a single sample in a study of T cell responses to AZD1222 COVID-19 vaccine (dated by TCRdb to the early 2020s). The library was produced with the immunoSEQ multiplex PCR assay. TCRdb carries this immuneACCESS record with in-frame sequences only. Its versions omit some clonotypes, under half of them owing to an unresolved V gene in the studies checked, with the rest unexplained. Across this sample there are about 140,000 clones, with around 90% seen only once. The ten most abundant clones make up more than 5% of the sample. Interpreted using the paper, the time point label stands for: baseline before first vaccination. Sequencing used peripheral blood, obtained on day 0 of AZD1222 vaccination. Every receptor here comes from an adult in good health.

The rearrangement uses TRBV2 and TRBJ1-3; 8 bases match TRBD1. Germline CDR1 is SNHLY and CDR2 is FYNNEI. CDR3 size: 15 residues. Germline trimming cut 5 bases from V and 3 bases from J; bases unmatched to any gene: 6. The CDR3 DNA is TGTGCCAGCAGTCTATCCGGACAGGGTGGAAACACCATATATTTT. Translating it yields CASSLSGQGGNTIYF.

The chain uses TRBV7-9 and TRBJ2-3; no clear D gene. Germline CDR1 and CDR2: SEHNR and FQNEAQ (reference sequence). The CDR3 length is 15 residues. Trimming removed 3 bases from V and 2 bases from J, with 12 bases in between. This CDR3 is CASSFNSTLTDTQYF. CDR3 DNA: TGTGCCAGCAGCTTCAATTCCACCCTCACAGATACGCAGTATTTT.

This chain links TRBV10-1 with TRBJ1-6; TRBD1 is a possible D gene (6 bases). Germline V gene sequence: CDR1 WNHNN, CDR2 SYGVQD (reference sequence). The length of the CDR3 is 13 residues. V lost 3 bases and J 17 bases, leaving 17 bases between the germline ends. The CDR3 region has the DNA TGCGCCAGCAGTGACCGGTCGCAGGGGCTTATCCACTTT. It yields the protein CASSDRSQGLIHF.

The chain employs TRBV7-2 and TRBJ2-7; D gene uncertain. Trimming left V 3 bases short and J 1 base short, with 7 bases between. Per the germline V gene, CDR1 is SGHTA and CDR2 is FQGNSA. This CDR3 has 13 residues. The CDR3 DNA is TGTGCCAGCAGCTTGGTACCTTCCTACGAGCAGTACTTC. Encoded protein: CASSLVPSYEQYF.

This clone was recorded only once. The rearrangement joins TRBV7-8 to TRBJ2-7; the match to TRBD1 covers 9 bases. CDR1 is SGHVS and CDR2 is FQNEAQ in the germline V gene. CDR3 size: 15 residues. The V and J ends lost 2 bases and 5 bases, in that order; junction bases with no gene match: 7. Here the CDR3 DNA reads TGTGCCAGCAGCTTAAGGCCCTGGACAGGGGACGAGCAGTACTTC. The encoded protein is CASSLRPWTGDEQYF.

There are a few counts of this clone. The V and J genes are TRBV6-1 and TRBJ1-5; 8 bases align to TRBD1. V was pared by 4 bases and J by 0 bases, with 5 bases of the junction left unmatched. The CDR3 extends over 16 amino acids. In germline, CDR1 is MNHNS, CDR2 SASEGT. The CDR3 reads CASSGGTGVSNQPQHF. The CDR3 nucleotides are TGTGCCAGCAGTGGAGGGACAGGAGTTAGCAATCAGCCCCAGCATTTT.

V and J are TRBV10-1 and TRBJ1-1, with TRBD1 identical over 8 bases. Germline CDR1 is WNHNN and CDR2 is SYGVQD (reference sequence). Trimming removed 6 bases from V and 4 bases from J; junction bases left unmatched: 22. The CDR3 runs 19 residues. The CDR3 here is CASSGTATRGRGRGTEAFF. The CDR3 DNA is TGCGCCAGCAGCGGAACCGCTACTAGGGGCAGGGGGCGAGGCACTGAAGCTTTCTTT.

The V gene is TRBV13, the J gene TRBJ1-1; D is possibly TRBD1 (5 bases). The V end lost 6 bases, the J end lost 0 bases, and 20 bases lay between the germline ends. CDR1 PRHDT and CDR2 FYEKMQ come from the germline V gene (reference sequence). CDR3 length: 17 amino acids. CDR3 region: CASSLVGRRSMNTEAFF. Here the CDR3 DNA reads TGTGCCAGCAGTCTAGTGGGGCGTCGAAGTATGAACACTGAAGCTTTCTTT.

J is TRBJ2-7 and V is TRBV6-5; 8 bases map to TRBD1. Germline loops: CDR1 MNHEY, CDR2 SVGAGI. The CDR3 is made up of 16 amino acids. Trimming took 2 bases from V and 0 from J; bases not matched to a gene: 6. This CDR3 is CASSYGRDRFSYEQYF. The DNA for the CDR3 is TGTGCCAGCAGTTACGGGCGGGACAGGTTCTCCTACGAGCAGTACTTC.

The rearrangement uses TRBV28 and TRBJ1-2, with no clear D. Trimming pared 3 bases from V and 8 bases from J, leaving 13 bases between. Germline CDR1 reads MDHEN; CDR2 reads SYDVKM. The CDR3 loop spans 13 amino acids. The CDR3 is CASSFYSTGGYTF. CDR3 DNA: TGTGCCAGCAGTTTCTACTCCACGGGGGGCTACACCTTC.

The V and J genes are TRBV20-1 and TRBJ2-3; D may be TRBD1 (6 bases). The CDR3 length is 10 residues. Germline CDR1 and CDR2: DFQATT and SNEGSKA (reference sequence). CDR3 sequence: CGVGGNTQYF. CDR3 nucleotide sequence: TGCGGCGTAGGGGGAAATACGCAGTATTTT.

J is TRBJ1-2 and V is TRBV3-1 (or the pseudogene TRBV3-2); unclear D gene. From germline, CDR1 is LGHDT and CDR2 YNNKEL (reference sequence). V was shortened by 3 bases and J by 4 bases, with 12 bases between the two germline ends. This CDR3 has 14 residues. The CDR3 reads CASSQATEGYGYTF. The DNA for the CDR3 is TGTGCCAGCAGCCAGGCCACAGAGGGCTATGGCTACACCTTC.

The chain has TRBV5-1 and TRBJ1-2; D gene uncertain. The germline V gene encodes CDR1 SGHRS and CDR2 YFSETQ. The CDR3 loop spans 14 amino acids. The V gene lost 0 bases and the J gene lost 4 bases, with 10 bases spanning the gap. The CDR3 reads CASSLEAVAYGYTF. The DNA for the CDR3 is TGCGCCAGCAGCTTGGAGGCAGTAGCCTATGGCTACACCTTC.

V gene TRBV10-2 combines with J gene TRBJ1-2; D not certain. In germline, CDR1 is WSHSY, CDR2 SAAADI. The V gene lost 3 bases and the J gene lost 6 bases, with 11 bases spanning the gap. CDR3 size: 13 residues. The CDR3 is CASSDSLKDGYTF. The CDR3 DNA reads TGCGCCAGCAGTGATTCGTTGAAGGATGGCTACACCTTC.

V usage is TRBV2 and J usage is TRBJ1-3, with D perhaps matching TRBD1 (5 bases). The CDR3 has 14 residues. Germline V gene sequence: CDR1 SNHLY, CDR2 FYNNEI. Trimming removed 4 bases from V and 4 bases from J, with 11 bases in between. The CDR3: CASSGWTQGNTIYF. In DNA, the CDR3 is TGTGCCAGCAGTGGCTGGACACAAGGAAACACCATATATTTT. The complete variable domain, with remaining parts taken from reference TRBV2 and TRBJ1-3, reads EPEVTQTPSHQVTQMGQEVILRCVPISNHLYFYWYRQILGQKVEFLVSFYNNEISEKSEIFDDQFSVERPDGSNFTLKIRSTKLEDSAMYFCASSGWTQGNTIYFGEGSWLTVV.

This chain joins TRBV6-1 and TRBJ2-2; TRBD1 matches at 11 bases. Looked up from germline, CDR1 is MNHNS and CDR2 is SASEGT. This CDR3 region has 18 residues. With 4 bases clipped from V and 5 bases from J, the junction kept 12 bases outside the gene matches. The CDR3 bases are TGTGCCAGCAGTGGGTTCGGTACCGGGACAGGGGGTACCGGGGAGCTGTTTTTT. Protein: CASSGFGTGTGGTGELFF.

The chain couples TRBV27 to TRBJ1-2; D is unclear. Germline assignment: CDR1 MNHEY and CDR2 SMNVEV (reference sequence). The CDR3 totals 12 residues. V was pared by 11 bases and J by 13 bases, with 23 bases between. The CDR3 sequence is CAAWTDVMEITF. The CDR3 DNA follows: TGTGCCGCTTGGACTGACGTTATGGAGATCACCTTC.

The count of this clone is one. The rearrangement joins TRBV2 to TRBJ1-1; TRBD1 matches at 7 bases. The CDR3 loop spans 12 amino acids. Germline lookup yields CDR1 SNHLY and CDR2 FYNNEI. V dropped 5 bases and J dropped 6; count of bases not matched to a gene: 3. The CDR3 spells CASSTTGPEAFF. The CDR3 coding sequence is TGTGCCAGCAGTACGACAGGGCCTGAAGCTTTCTTT. The full variable domain, completed using reference TRBV2 and TRBJ1-1, is EPEVTQTPSHQVTQMGQEVILRCVPISNHLYFYWYRQILGQKVEFLVSFYNNEISEKSEIFDDQFSVERPDGSNFTLKIRSTKLEDSAMYFCASSTTGPEAFFGQGTRLTVV.

The chain employs TRBV7-6 and TRBJ1-6; TRBD1 aligns across 7 bases. Per the germline V gene, CDR1 is SGHVS and CDR2 is FNYEAQ. This CDR3 has 16 residues. V trimming: 2 bases; J trimming: 6 bases; junction bases outside the gene matches: 7. CDR3 protein: CASSLNDPGGNSPLHF. In nucleotides, the CDR3 is TGTGCCAGCAGCTTAAACGATCCAGGGGGTAATTCACCCCTCCACTTT. Full variable domain (outside the CDR3, taken from reference TRBV7-6 and TRBJ1-6): GAGVSQSPRYKVTKRGQDVALRCDPISGHVSLYWYRQALGQGPEFLTYFNYEAQQDKSGLPNDRFSAERPEGSISTLTIQRTEQRDSAMYRCASSLNDPGGNSPLHFGNGTRLTVT.